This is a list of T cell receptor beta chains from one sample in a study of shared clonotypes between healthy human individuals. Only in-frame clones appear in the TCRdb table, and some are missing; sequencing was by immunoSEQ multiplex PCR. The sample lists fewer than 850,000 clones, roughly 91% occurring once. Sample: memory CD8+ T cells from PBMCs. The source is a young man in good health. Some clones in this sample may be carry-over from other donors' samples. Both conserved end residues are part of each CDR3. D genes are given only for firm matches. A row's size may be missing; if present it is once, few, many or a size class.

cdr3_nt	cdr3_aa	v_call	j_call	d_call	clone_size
TGTGCCAGCAGGGCAGCGGGAGACCTCATATTTTGGCAGTACTTC	CASRAAGDLIFWQYF	TRBV27	TRBJ2-7	TRBD2	medium-sized
TGTGCCAGCAGCTCCAGTACAGGGGGAGACGAGCAGTACTTC	CASSSSTGGDEQYF	TRBV9	TRBJ2-7	TRBD1	.
TGTGCCACCAGCAGAGCCCGTAGCGGGGGATACAATGAGCAGTTCTTC	CATSRARSGGYNEQFF	TRBV15	TRBJ2-1	TRBD2	.
TGTGCCAGCAGACGCCGCGGCGGCCAGGAGACCCAGTACTTC	CASRRRGGQETQYF	TRBV11-1	TRBJ2-5	.	.
TGTGCCAGCAGCTCCCGCTCCGGTCAGGGGATTGGCCACGAGCAGTACTTC	CASSSRSGQGIGHEQYF	TRBV13	TRBJ2-7	.	.
TGTGCCAGTATCCCGGACCGGGAAGGGGCTTATGGCTACACCTTC	CASIPDREGAYGYTF	TRBV19	TRBJ1-2	.	.
TGTGCCAGCAGCTTAGACAGGGGATCTGGAAACACCATATATTTT	CASSLDRGSGNTIYF	TRBV7-8	TRBJ1-3	TRBD1	.
TGTGCCAGCAGTTACAGAGGCCTGAACACTGAAGCTTTCTTT	CASSYRGLNTEAFF	TRBV6-5	TRBJ1-1	.	.
TGTGCCAGCAGTCCCTGGGGTGTAGAGGAAGCTTTCTTT	CASSPWGVEEAFF	TRBV27	TRBJ1-1	.	once
TGTGCCACCAGCGAGGGACTAGCGGGACAAGAGACCCAGTACTTC	CATSEGLAGQETQYF	TRBV15	TRBJ2-5	TRBD2	.
TGTGCCAGCAGTAACGGACAGGGGGCACACGAGACCCAGTACTTC	CASSNGQGAHETQYF	TRBV5-4	TRBJ2-5	TRBD1	.
TGTGCCAGCAGTTTTTTAGCGGGAGGGTTCCACGAGCAGTACTTC	CASSFLAGGFHEQYF	TRBV28	TRBJ2-7	TRBD2	.
TGTGCCAGCAGCTTAGCGCGGGACAGGAACACTGAAGCTTTCTTT	CASSLARDRNTEAFF	TRBV11-1	TRBJ1-1	TRBD1	.
TGTGCCAGCAGTTTTTCCCCGGGAGGGGGTCGTTTCGAGCAGTACTTC	CASSFSPGGGRFEQYF	TRBV27	TRBJ2-7	TRBD2	.
TGTGCCATCTCGTCGGGATACATTACGAACACCGGGGAGCTGTTTTTT	CAISSGYITNTGELFF	TRBV19	TRBJ2-2	.	.
TGTGCCAGCAGTTACTTAGGGGATTACAATGAGCAGTTCTTC	CASSYLGDYNEQFF	TRBV6-5	TRBJ2-1	.	.
TGTGCCAGCTCAGAAGGACTAGCGGAGCCCTACGAGCAGTACTTC	CASSEGLAEPYEQYF	TRBV18	TRBJ2-7	TRBD2	.
TGCGCCAGCAGCTCTCCCGCAGGGAAGGGCACCGGGGAGCTGTTTTTT	CASSSPAGKGTGELFF	TRBV5-1	TRBJ2-2	.	.
TGCGCCAGCAGATCGACAGGGAGAAATGGCTACACCTTC	CASRSTGRNGYTF	TRBV10-2	TRBJ1-2	TRBD1	.
TGTGCCAGCAGCCAAGGCGTGACAGGGACAGATACGCAGTATTTT	CASSQGVTGTDTQYF	TRBV14	TRBJ2-3	TRBD1	.
TGTGCCAGCAGCCTGGGGACGGGGGGAGATCACGAGCAGTACTTC	CASSLGTGGDHEQYF	TRBV11-2	TRBJ2-7	TRBD2	.
TGTGCCAGCAGCCGCAGTGGCACAGGCAATCAGCCCCAGCATTTT	CASSRSGTGNQPQHF	TRBV7-8	TRBJ1-5	.	once
TGTGCCAGCAGTTCCCTCCTTGGGAATCAGCCCCAGCATTTT	CASSSLLGNQPQHF	TRBV27	TRBJ1-5	.	.
TGTGCCAGCAGGGAGTACCGGGACAGGGCCCGCACTGAAGCTTTCTTT	CASREYRDRARTEAFF	TRBV28	TRBJ1-1	TRBD1	once
TGTGCCAGCAGCGCCACAGAGCCCCTAGGGGAGACCCAGTACTTC	CASSATEPLGETQYF	TRBV6-5	TRBJ2-5	.	.
TGTGCCAGCAGCACAGAGGTGGGGACAGGGAGGAACACTGAAGCTTTCTTT	CASSTEVGTGRNTEAFF	TRBV21-1	TRBJ1-1	.	.
TGTGCCAGCAGTTCCGGGACAGGGCCTGGCTATGGCTACACCTTC	CASSSGTGPGYGYTF	TRBV27	TRBJ1-2	TRBD1	.
TGTGCCAGCAGTTTTAGCAGCGAGCAGTACTTC	CASSFSSEQYF	TRBV28	TRBJ2-7	.	.
TGTGCCAGCAGCCCCTACGGTCGACTAGCGGGCCCGAATGGGGGCTACGAGCAGTACTTC	CASSPYGRLAGPNGGYEQYF	TRBV4-2	TRBJ2-7	TRBD2	.
TGTGCCAGCAGCCCGACGGGACAGGGAGGGGGGGACACTGAAGCTTTCTTT	CASSPTGQGGGDTEAFF	TRBV7-9	TRBJ1-1	TRBD1	.
TGTGCCAGCAGCCCAGGACTGGGTCATCCTAACGAGCAGTACTTC	CASSPGLGHPNEQYF	TRBV7-2	TRBJ2-7	.	.
TGTGCCACCGCTTATAAAGAGACCCAGTACTTC	CATAYKETQYF	TRBV15	TRBJ2-5	.	.
TGTGCCAGCAGCTTAGTTCCAGGGGAGGGATCACCCCTCCACTTT	CASSLVPGEGSPLHF	TRBV7-8	TRBJ1-6	.	.
TGCGCCAGCAGCGGGAACACTGAAGCTTTCTTT	CASSGNTEAFF	TRBV5-1	TRBJ1-1	.	.
TGTGCCACGGAGAATCGAGTGATTGAGCGGGGGGAGACCCAGTACTTC	CATENRVIERGETQYF	TRBV7-9	TRBJ2-5	TRBD2	.
TGTGCCAGCAGCCTAAACAGGCCCTCCTACAATGAGCAGTTCTTC	CASSLNRPSYNEQFF	TRBV14	TRBJ2-1	.	.
TGCGCCAGCAGCCATAAGCTGGGGACTAGCAGAAATAACTACGAGCAGTACTTC	CASSHKLGTSRNNYEQYF	TRBV4-1	TRBJ2-7	TRBD2	.
TGCGCCAGCAGCCAAGATCCAGCGGGAGTGGATACGCAGTATTTT	CASSQDPAGVDTQYF	TRBV4-3	TRBJ2-3	TRBD2	.
TGTGCCAGCAGCAAAGGGGGGCCAGGTCATCAGCCCCAGCATTTT	CASSKGGPGHQPQHF	TRBV21-1	TRBJ1-5	.	.
TGCGCCAGCAACGTGGGACGGATGAACACTGAAGCTTTCTTT	CASNVGRMNTEAFF	TRBV5-1	TRBJ1-1	.	.
TGTGCCAGCAGCTACACCCCCATGGTGTCTAACTATGGCTACACCTTC	CASSYTPMVSNYGYTF	TRBV6-5	TRBJ1-2	.	.
TGTGCCATCACGGAGGATACACCCTCCGATGGCTACACCTTC	CAITEDTPSDGYTF	TRBV10-3	TRBJ1-2	.	.
TGTGCCAGCAGTGCGGACAGGGGTCCGGCGGAAGCTTTCTTT	CASSADRGPAEAFF	TRBV28	TRBJ1-1	TRBD1	many
TGTGCCAGCAGCTTAGATGGACTAGCGGGGCATATCGGGGAGCTGTTTTTT	CASSLDGLAGHIGELFF	TRBV7-3	TRBJ2-2	TRBD2	.
TGTGCCAGCAGGTCCCGGGACCTAAATCAGCCCCAGCATTTT	CASRSRDLNQPQHF	TRBV28	TRBJ1-5	.	.
TGCGCCAGCAGCAAACAGGGTTACTCTGGCCAAGAGACCCAGTACTTC	CASSKQGYSGQETQYF	TRBV4-1	TRBJ2-5	.	.
TGTGCCAGCAGTACCCCGGCGGAGGCCTACGAGCAGTACTTC	CASSTPAEAYEQYF	TRBV5-4	TRBJ2-7	.	.
TGCGCCAGCAGCCAAGTCGGGGGCGGCGACGAGCAGTACTTC	CASSQVGGGDEQYF	TRBV4-1	TRBJ2-7	.	.
TGTGCCAGCAGCTTAGAACTAGCGGGAGGTCCGAACATTCAGTACTTC	CASSLELAGGPNIQYF	TRBV11-2	TRBJ2-4	TRBD2	.
TGCGCCAGCAGCCAAGCGTTTCTCAGCGGGAGCCCCTCCTACGAGCAGTACTTC	CASSQAFLSGSPSYEQYF	TRBV4-1	TRBJ2-7	TRBD2	once
TGTGCCAGTAGTATCCTGCCGGGAGGTCCTCTGAATGAGCAGTTCTTC	CASSILPGGPLNEQFF	TRBV19	TRBJ2-1	TRBD2	few